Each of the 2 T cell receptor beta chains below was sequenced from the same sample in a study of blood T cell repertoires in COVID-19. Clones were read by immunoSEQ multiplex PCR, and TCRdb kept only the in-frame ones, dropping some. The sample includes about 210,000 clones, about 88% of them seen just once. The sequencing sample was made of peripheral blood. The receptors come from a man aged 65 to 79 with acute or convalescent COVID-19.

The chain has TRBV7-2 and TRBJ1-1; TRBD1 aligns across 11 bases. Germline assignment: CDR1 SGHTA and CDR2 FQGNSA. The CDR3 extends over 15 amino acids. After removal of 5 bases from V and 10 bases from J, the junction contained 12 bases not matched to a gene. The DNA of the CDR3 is TGTGCCAGCAGCCGCGGTGGGACAGGGGGGGAGGGAGCTTTCTTT. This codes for CASSRGGTGGEGAFF.

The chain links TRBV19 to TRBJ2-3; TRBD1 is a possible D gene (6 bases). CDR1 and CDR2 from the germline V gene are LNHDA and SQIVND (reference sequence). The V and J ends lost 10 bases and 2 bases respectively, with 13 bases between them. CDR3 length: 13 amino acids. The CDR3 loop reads CATSRDITDTQYF. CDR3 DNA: TGTGCCACGAGTCGGGACATCACAGATACGCAGTATTTT.